This T cell receptor (beta chain) comes out of a study of T cells in Graves' hyperthyroidism and ophthalmopathy. RNA transcripts gave rise to amplified TCR beta CDR3 regions. First-round RT-PCR of the TCR CDR3 relied on the HTBI primer set. TCRdb redid the calling of the multiplex PCR reads with MiXCR, one entry per CDR3 protein. The table has roughly 380,000 distinct CDR3 sequences, around 15% seen once. V lost 0 bases, J lost 4 bases, and 3 bases stayed unmatched. This CDR3 has 13 residues. The germline CDR1 and CDR2 sequences are GTSNPN and SVGIG (reference sequence). What was sequenced was blood. This clonotype was obtained from a woman aged 18-29 years with Graves' hyperthyroidism. This chain uses TRBV30 with TRBJ2-7, with 7 bases matching TRBD2. CDR3 coding DNA: TGTGCCTGGAGTGTGTCGGGAGGATACGAGCAGTACTTC. This codes for CAWSVSGGYEQYF.